This TCR beta chain derives from a study of T cells in Graves' hyperthyroidism and ophthalmopathy. General study results and limits: Blood held most thyroid clonotypes expanded above 0.001 frequency.

What was amplified from RNA transcripts were TCR beta CDR3 regions. RT-PCR in the first round (using the HTBI primer set) targeted the TCR CDR3. Each CDR3 protein gets one entry after TCRdb re-called the multiplex PCR reads with MiXCR. The sample lists roughly 400,000 distinct CDR3 sequences, around 15% seen once, with 28% in the top ten. Trimming took 1 base from V and 2 from J; bases not matched to a gene: 9. The CDR3 sequence is 17 residues long. Per germline, CDR1 SGHTA and CDR2 FQGTGA. This clonotype occurred many times. Its specificity is not known. The chain employs TRBV7-3 and TRBJ2-3, with 7 bases that match TRBD2. The TCR originated in a man aged 50 to 60 with Graves' ophthalmopathy. The material sequenced was blood. This CDR3 reads CASSLNVGGPFTDTQYF. DNA of the CDR3: TGTGCCAGCAGCTTAAATGTGGGAGGGCCTTTCACAGATACGCAGTATTTT.